This TCR beta chain was found in a study of breast tumors, draining lymph nodes, adjacent tissues. Each CDR3 protein gets one entry after TCRdb re-called the multiplex PCR reads with MiXCR. The repertoire has around 170,000 distinct CDR3 sequences, roughly a third of them found once; the top ten carry around 4.5%. CDR1 and CDR2 (germline): WSHSY, SAAADI. V shed 3 bases, J shed 4 bases, and the junction held 5 bases outside the gene matches. The CDR3 contains 15 residues. Samples came from axillary lymph nodes draining the breast cancer. This clonotype was seen ten or more times. The J gene is TRBJ1-4, the V gene TRBV10-2; 7 bases are shared with TRBD1. Sample: axillary lymph node tissue. This TCR derives from a female donor with breast cancer. Some clones in this sample may be carry-over from other donors' samples. The CDR3 spells CASSDPDRLNEKLFF. CDR3 in DNA: TGCGCCAGCAGTGACCCGGACAGGCTTAATGAAAAACTGTTTTTT.